The 31 T cell receptor beta chains below come from one sample, sequenced in a study of blood T cell repertoires in COVID-19. Produced via immunoSEQ multiplex PCR; TCRdb's table is partial and in-frame only. This sample has 77,000 or so clones, with roughly 82% found just once. The sample taken for sequencing was peripheral blood. The receptors shown here come from a woman aged 80 or older with active or convalescent COVID-19.

The sample holds one count of this clone. CDR3 region: CASSPGTSGGETQYF. In nucleotides, the CDR3 is TGTGCCAGTAGCCCGGGGACTAGCGGGGGGGAGACCCAGTACTTC. The chain combines TRBV19 with TRBJ2-5; TRBD2 aligns across 15 bases. Germline values: CDR1 LNHDA, CDR2 SQIVND (reference sequence). V was pared by 6 bases and J by 5 bases, with 4 bases of the junction left unmatched. The CDR3 runs 15 residues. Complete variable domain (other parts from reference TRBV19 and TRBJ2-5): DGGITQSPKYLFRKEGQNVTLSCEQNLNHDAMYWYRQDPGQGLRLIYYSQIVNDFQKGDIAEGYSVSREKKESFPLTVTSAQKNPTAFYLCASSPGTSGGETQYFGPGTRLLVL.

There are many counts of this clone. The chain employs TRBV30 and TRBJ2-7; D remains unclear. The V and J ends lost 8 bases and 0 bases respectively, with 11 bases between them. The CDR3 extends over 12 amino acids. CDR1 and CDR2 from the germline V gene are GTSNPN and SVGIG (reference sequence). This chain's CDR3 is CAGRRSSYEQYF. In DNA form, the CDR3 reads TGTGCCGGTAGACGGAGCTCCTACGAGCAGTACTTC.

The rearrangement joins TRBV7-9 to TRBJ2-2; the match to TRBD2 covers 15 bases. Trimming took 3 bases from V and 6 from J; bases not matched to a gene: 2. Germline V gene sequence: CDR1 SEHNR, CDR2 FQNEAQ (reference sequence). The CDR3 runs to 16 residues. CDR3 protein: CASSLGLAGGSGELFF. The CDR3 DNA reads as TGTGCCAGCAGCTTGGGACTAGCGGGGGGATCCGGGGAGCTGTTTTTT.

The V call is TRBV9, the J call TRBJ1-1; 7 bases line up with TRBD1. The CDR3 loop spans 15 amino acids. V was pared by 4 bases and J by 1 base, with 7 bases of the junction left unmatched. CDR1 is SGDLS, CDR2 YYNGEE, per germline. This CDR3 reads CASSPQTGRNTEAFF. In DNA form, the CDR3 reads TGTGCCAGCAGCCCCCAGACAGGGAGGAACACTGAAGCTTTCTTT.

This clone was seen a single time. The chain carries TRBV6-1 and TRBJ2-1; no clear D gene. The ends were cut back, 1 base at V and 10 bases at J, with 11 bases in the middle. The CDR3 totals 13 residues. Germline loops: CDR1 MNHNS, CDR2 SASEGT. CDR3 in amino acids: CASSEGRAGEQFF. As DNA, the CDR3 is TGTGCCAGCAGTGAAGGCCGCGCAGGCGAGCAGTTCTTC.

The gene calls are TRBV7-6 and TRBJ1-5; D may be TRBD1 (5 bases). Trimming removed 3 bases from V and 6 bases from J, with 12 bases in between. The germline V gene has CDR1 SGHVS and CDR2 FNYEAQ. This CDR3 comprises 14 residues. The CDR3 bases are TGTGCCAGCAGCTTGACACAGCAGGGTCAGCCCCAGCATTTT. Its protein is CASSLTQQGQPQHF. Variable domain in full (rest from reference TRBV7-6 and TRBJ1-5): GAGVSQSPRYKVTKRGQDVALRCDPISGHVSLYWYRQALGQGPEFLTYFNYEAQQDKSGLPNDRFSAERPEGSISTLTIQRTEQRDSAMYRCASSLTQQGQPQHFGDGTRLSIL.

The chain couples TRBV6-5 to TRBJ2-7; a weak D match, TRBD1 (6 bases). The CDR3 has 14 residues. CDR1 and CDR2 from the germline V gene are MNHEY and SVGAGI. V was clipped by 4 bases and J by 0 bases, with 10 bases between them. CDR3: CASSSTGSSYEQYF. In DNA, the CDR3 is TGTGCCAGCAGTTCGACAGGATCCTCCTACGAGCAGTACTTC.

This clone has more than one count but fewer than ten. The chain carries TRBV14 and TRBJ2-1, with D maybe TRBD2 (7 bases). V was shortened by 4 bases and J by 4 bases, with 14 bases between the two germline ends. Germline V gives CDR1 SGHDN, CDR2 FVKESK. CDR3 length: 15 amino acids. The CDR3 coding sequence is TGTGCCAGCAGCCGGAGGAGGGGGGGGTACAATGAGCAGTTCTTC. Amino acid sequence: CASSRRRGGYNEQFF. Full variable domain (remainder filled in from reference TRBV14 and TRBJ2-1): EAGVTQFPSHSVIEKGQTVTLRCDPISGHDNLYWYRRVMGKEIKFLLHFVKESKQDESGMPNNRFLAERTGGTYSTLKVQPAELEDSGVYFCASSRRRGGYNEQFFGPGTRLTVL.

This clone was seen just once. The V and J genes are TRBV10-3 and TRBJ2-5, with 8 bases lining up with TRBD2. J was trimmed by 7 bases and V by 3 bases; bases with no gene match: 10. CDR3 length: 15 amino acids. Per the germline V gene, CDR1 is ENHRY and CDR2 is SYGVKD. In DNA, the CDR3 is TGTGCCATCAGTGATTCGGGGGGGTCCCTGACGACCCAGTACTTC. It specifies CAISDSGGSLTTQYF.

The chain uses TRBV2 and TRBJ1-4; no clear D gene. V dropped 7 bases and J dropped 4 bases, with 10 bases sitting between them. Germline loops: CDR1 SNHLY, CDR2 FYNNEI. CDR3 size: 13 residues. The CDR3 DNA reads TGTGCCAGCACGTCGGTGCTTAATGAAAAACTGTTTTTT. Translated, it gives CASTSVLNEKLFF.

The CDR3, as DNA: TGTGCCAGCAGCGTAGAGGCAGGGGTTAGTGGCTACACCTTC. Translated: CASSVEAGVSGYTF. The V gene is TRBV9, the J gene TRBJ1-2; maybe TRBD1 (6 bases). The germline V and J ends were trimmed by 0 bases and 7 bases, with 13 bases remaining between them. CDR3 length equals 14 residues. Germline lookup yields CDR1 SGDLS and CDR2 YYNGEE.

The V gene is TRBV6-6, the J gene TRBJ1-2; D remains unclear. The CDR3 loop spans 12 amino acids. The V gene lost 6 bases and the J gene lost 1 base, with 6 bases spanning the gap. Germline V gene sequence: CDR1 MNHNY, CDR2 SVGAGI (reference sequence). The CDR3 DNA reads TGTGCCAGCAGCGGGAGTAACTATGGCTACACCTTC. The encoded protein is CASSGSNYGYTF.

This chain uses TRBV3-1 (or the pseudogene TRBV3-2) with TRBJ1-5; 10 bases agree with TRBD1. Germline V gene data show CDR1 as LGHDT and CDR2 as YNNKEL (reference sequence). The CDR3 covers 14 residues. With 4 bases clipped from V and 6 bases from J, the junction kept 3 bases outside the gene matches. The CDR3 here is CASSPTGGSQPQHF. The CDR3 bases are TGTGCCAGCAGCCCGACAGGGGGCAGTCAGCCCCAGCATTTT.

The V gene is TRBV28, the J gene TRBJ1-1, with 9 bases matching TRBD1. There are 12 residues in the CDR3. V was pared by 6 bases and J by 6 bases, with 2 bases of the junction left unmatched. Germline assignment: CDR1 MDHEN and CDR2 SYDVKM. In DNA form, the CDR3 reads TGTGCCAGCAGGACAGGGGGAGCTGAAGCTTTCTTT. It specifies CASRTGGAEAFF.

The chain has TRBV5-6 and TRBJ1-3; D remains unclear. Looked up from germline, CDR1 is SGHDT and CDR2 is YYEEEE. Trimming pared 0 bases from V and 3 bases from J, leaving 10 bases between. The CDR3 covers 15 residues. The CDR3 DNA is TGTGCCAGCAGCTTGGCGCTGCAGGTTGGAAACACCATATATTTT. Translated, it gives CASSLALQVGNTIYF.

This clone came up a few times. This chain uses TRBV10-3 with TRBJ2-7; D call uncertain. CDR1 ENHRY and CDR2 SYGVKD come from the germline V gene. The CDR3 spans 12 residues. Between the trimmed V and J ends, which lost 5 bases and 2 bases, there was a span of 7 bases. CDR3 amino acids: CAISSDTYEQYF. CDR3 in DNA: TGTGCCATCAGTTCCGACACCTACGAGCAGTACTTC.

The genes are TRBV6-4 and TRBJ2-3; 7 nucleotides align to TRBD2. Germline V gives CDR1 MRHNA, CDR2 SNTAGT. The CDR3 totals 13 residues. J was trimmed by 3 bases and V by 4 bases; bases with no gene match: 1. CDR3 amino acids: CASSVLATDTQYF. Written as DNA, the CDR3 is TGTGCCAGCAGTGTACTAGCGACAGATACGCAGTATTTT.

CDR3 residues: CASSSTAIDTQYF. CDR3 nucleotides: TGTGCCAGCAGTAGTACAGCTATAGATACGCAGTATTTT. The chain couples TRBV13 to TRBJ2-3; no definite D call. Per the germline V gene, CDR1 is PRHDT and CDR2 is FYEKMQ (reference sequence). The V gene lost 6 bases and the J gene lost 5 bases, with 12 bases spanning the gap. The CDR3 extends over 13 amino acids.

As to this clone: The sample holds other DNA sequences that translate to the same CDR3. J is TRBJ2-3 and V is TRBV5-1; 13 nucleotides match TRBD2. Germline V gene lookup returns CDR1 SGHRS and CDR2 YFSETQ. The CDR3 runs 15 residues. The junction had 4 bases not matched to a gene; V was cut back by 3 bases and J by 6 bases. CDR3 amino acids: CASSSGLAGSDTQYF. The CDR3 DNA reads TGCGCCAGCAGCTCGGGACTAGCGGGGTCGGATACGCAGTATTTT.

V and J are TRBV27 and TRBJ1-2; no reliable D call. In germline, CDR1 is MNHEY, CDR2 SMNVEV (reference sequence). This CDR3 has 13 residues. Trimming cost V 2 bases and J 1 base, with 5 bases left between them. The CDR3 is CASSLASNYGYTF. CDR3 bases: TGTGCCAGCAGTTTAGCCAGTAACTATGGCTACACCTTC.

The V gene is TRBV3-1 (or the pseudogene TRBV3-2), the J gene TRBJ1-1; 8 bases fit TRBD1. Germline values: CDR1 LGHDT, CDR2 YNNKEL (reference sequence). This CDR3 comprises 17 residues. V gave up 1 base and J gave up 2 bases; unmatched junction bases: 9. In DNA form, the CDR3 reads TGTGCCAGCAGCCAAGCCCAGGGGGCATGGAGAAACACTGAAGCTTTCTTT. It specifies CASSQAQGAWRNTEAFF.

This clone was counted once. The chain employs TRBV5-3 and TRBJ2-5, with 7 nucleotides matching TRBD2. TRBV5-3 is given ORF status, its function remaining uncertain. Germline trimming cut 10 bases from V and 1 base from J; bases unmatched to any gene: 7. CDR3 length: 13 amino acids. The CDR3 is CAGRGRAQETQYF. The CDR3 DNA reads TGTGCCGGCAGAGGGAGGGCCCAAGAGACCCAGTACTTC.

This rearrangement joins TRBV28 to TRBJ1-5; possibly TRBD1 for D (5 bases). From germline, CDR1 is MDHEN and CDR2 SYDVKM. Trimming left V 6 bases short and J 7 bases short, with 16 bases between. The length of the CDR3 is 14 residues. CDR3 DNA: TGTGCCAGCAGCCAAAGGGCAGGGCGACAGCCCCAGCATTTT. Encoded protein: CASSQRAGRQPQHF.

A single count supports this clone. V usage is TRBV5-5 and J usage is TRBJ2-1; 8 positions match TRBD1. The CDR3 is 16 residues long. The germline gives CDR1 SGHKS, CDR2 YYEKEE (reference sequence). V dropped 3 bases and J dropped 9; count of bases not matched to a gene: 14. As DNA, the CDR3 is TGTGCCAGCAGCTGGACCGGGACAGGTAATATCGGTGAGCAGTTCTTC. Translating gives CASSWTGTGNIGEQFF.

The rearrangement joins TRBV24-1 to TRBJ1-4; possibly TRBD1 for D (6 bases). Germline V CDR1 and CDR2: KGHDR, SFDVKD. The CDR3 totals 13 residues. V gave up 9 bases and J gave up 8 bases, with 15 bases separating them. The CDR3 is CATLGGAGEKLFF. The CDR3 region has the DNA TGTGCCACCCTAGGGGGGGCAGGGGAAAAACTGTTTTTT.

The chain combines TRBV30 with TRBJ2-5; D possibly corresponds to TRBD1 (5 bases). The CDR3 spans 15 residues. Germline V gene data show CDR1 as GTSNPN and CDR2 as SVGIG (reference sequence). V lost 3 bases and J lost 1, with 15 bases in between. The CDR3 DNA follows: TGTGCCTGGAGCTACGGACACGGGCTCCAAGAGACCCAGTACTTC. Its protein product is CAWSYGHGLQETQYF.

The CDR3 region is CASSPSGLETQYF. The CDR3 DNA reads as TGTGCCAGCAGCCCTAGCGGGCTTGAGACCCAGTACTTC. V is TRBV11-3 and J is TRBJ2-5, with 8 bases that match TRBD2. Germline V CDR1 and CDR2: SGHNT, YENEEA. Trimming at V came to 5 bases and at J to 5 bases, leaving 4 bases not matched to a gene. The length of the CDR3 is 13 residues.

The V gene is TRBV5-6, the J gene TRBJ1-1; D is ambiguous. This CDR3 comprises 13 residues. CDR1 and CDR2 from the germline V gene are SGHDT and YYEEEE. Trimming removed 7 bases from V and 4 bases from J, with 14 bases in between. CDR3 protein: CASRLSGSTEAFF. The CDR3 DNA reads as TGTGCCAGCCGCCTTTCGGGGAGCACTGAAGCTTTCTTT.

The chain has TRBV10-3 and TRBJ1-1, with D perhaps matching TRBD1 (6 bases). This CDR3 has 14 amino acids. With 8 bases removed from V and 2 bases from J, the gap between germline ends came to 15 bases. Germline assignment: CDR1 ENHRY and CDR2 SYGVKD. As DNA, the CDR3 is TGTGCCATCTCCGCACAGGGAAGAAACACTGAAGCTTTCTTT. Protein sequence: CAISAQGRNTEAFF.

CDR3 in DNA: TGTGCCAGCAGCCCTAGCTGGGAGACCCAGTACTTC. Protein: CASSPSWETQYF. The chain employs TRBV12-3 or TRBV12-4 and TRBJ2-5; D may be TRBD2 (5 bases). The CDR3 extends over 12 amino acids. V gave up 6 bases and J gave up 5 bases, with 10 bases separating them.

This chain connects TRBV27 to TRBJ2-1, with TRBD2 matching 11 bases. With 4 bases clipped from V and 8 bases from J, the junction kept 7 bases outside the gene matches. Germline V gene sequence: CDR1 MNHEY, CDR2 SMNVEV (reference sequence). This CDR3 has 15 residues. For the CDR3, the DNA is TGTGCCAGCAGTTCGACTAGCGGGGTTTGGGATGAGCAGTTCTTC. This translates into CASSSTSGVWDEQFF.